These 21 T cell receptor beta chains were all obtained from the same sample, sequenced in a study of blood T cell repertoires in COVID-19. TCRdb keeps only in-frame clones here, not all; method: immunoSEQ multiplex PCR. Counted here are 150,000 to 200,000 clones, approximately 79% occurring once; the ten biggest clones make up 6.5% to 9%. The material sequenced was peripheral blood. The receptors come from a woman aged 35 to 49 with COVID-19, enrolled during active disease.

This clone was picked up a small number of times. The rearrangement uses TRBV2 and TRBJ1-5; 9 bases map to TRBD1. CDR1 is SNHLY, CDR2 FYNNEI, per germline. The V gene end was trimmed by 3 bases and the J gene end by 11 bases; junction bases not matched to a gene: 8. The CDR3 runs 14 residues. The CDR3 loop reads CASSDDRGVEAQHF. DNA for the CDR3: TGTGCCAGCAGTGATGACAGGGGGGTGGAGGCCCAGCATTTT.

V gene TRBV7-2 combines with J gene TRBJ1-5, with D possibly matching TRBD1 (5 bases). V shed 3 bases and J shed 2 bases, with 11 bases lying between them. This CDR3 comprises 15 residues. CDR1 is SGHTA, CDR2 FQGNSA, per germline. CDR3 amino acids: CASSLITGGNQPQHF. CDR3 nucleotide sequence: TGTGCCAGCAGCTTGATAACAGGCGGCAATCAGCCCCAGCATTTT.

This chain joins TRBV14 and TRBJ2-1; D is possibly TRBD2 (5 bases). Trimming shortened V by 1 base and J by 7 bases, and 17 bases separated the two germline ends. Germline loops: CDR1 SGHDN, CDR2 FVKESK. The CDR3 consists of 16 residues. The CDR3 coding sequence is TGTGCCAGCAGCCAAGTCCAACTAGGCGGTGGTAATGAGCAGTTCTTC. This gives the protein CASSQVQLGGGNEQFF.

The V and J genes are TRBV18 and TRBJ2-5; D unresolved. CDR3 length: 12 amino acids. CDR1 is KGHSH and CDR2 is LQKENI in the germline V gene. The V and J ends lost 3 bases and 5 bases respectively, with 7 bases between them. The CDR3 DNA follows: TGTGCCAGCTCACCCTCTCGGGAGACCCAGTACTTC. This codes for CASSPSRETQYF.

The chain recombines TRBV6-4 with TRBJ2-1; D gene uncertain. The CDR3 sequence is 13 residues long. Germline V lookup: CDR1 MRHNA, CDR2 SNTAGT. The V end lost 3 bases, the J end lost 7 bases, and 10 bases lay between the germline ends. This CDR3 is CASSEFLYNEQFF. The CDR3 DNA reads as TGTGCCAGCAGTGAGTTCCTTTATAATGAGCAGTTCTTC.

This clone was seen a single time. J is TRBJ1-3 and V is TRBV19; 7 bases match TRBD1. The CDR3 loop spans 16 amino acids. V lost 5 bases, J lost 4 bases, and 11 bases stayed unmatched. From germline, CDR1 is LNHDA and CDR2 SQIVND (reference sequence). CDR3 nucleotides: TGTGCCAGTAGTCCATCGGAGGGGGCTCCCGGAAACACCATATATTTT. Translating it yields CASSPSEGAPGNTIYF.

The genes are TRBV27 and TRBJ1-1; D might be TRBD1 (6 bases). This CDR3 spans 13 amino acids. Trimming stripped 7 bases from V and 4 bases from J, with 13 bases between. Germline lookup yields CDR1 MNHEY and CDR2 SMNVEV (reference sequence). The CDR3 is CASTKGGGTEAFF. CDR3 nucleotide sequence: TGTGCCAGCACAAAGGGGGGGGGCACTGAAGCTTTCTTT.

The CDR3 region is CSARQSYRNTEAFF. The CDR3 nucleotides read TGCAGCGCCAGGCAGTCCTACAGGAACACTGAAGCTTTCTTT. The chain combines TRBV29-1 with TRBJ1-1; D is unresolved. From germline, CDR1 is SQVTM and CDR2 ANQGSEA. Trimming pared 7 bases from V and 1 base from J, leaving 16 bases between. The CDR3 runs 14 residues.

The chain carries TRBV2 and TRBJ2-3; 9 positions match TRBD1. The CDR3 covers 15 residues. After removal of 7 bases from V and 1 base from J, the junction contained 6 bases not matched to a gene. CDR1 and CDR2 from the germline V gene are SNHLY and FYNNEI. CDR3 DNA: TGTGCCAGCAAGTCGGACAGGGGTGGCACAGATACGCAGTATTTT. Protein: CASKSDRGGTDTQYF.

The CDR3 coding sequence is TGCGCCAGCAGTGAGGCGGGGACCGCCAGCGAGACCCAGTACTTC. Amino acid sequence: CASSEAGTASETQYF. The rearrangement links TRBV10-2 to TRBJ2-5; the D gene is possibly TRBD2 (6 bases). V was trimmed by 2 bases and J by 5 bases, leaving 15 bases between them. The length of the CDR3 is 15 residues. CDR1 and CDR2 from the germline V gene are WSHSY and SAAADI.

This chain joins TRBV5-1 and TRBJ2-3; the D gene is possibly TRBD1 (5 bases). The CDR3 has 12 amino acids. The germline CDR1 and CDR2 sequences are SGHRS and YFSETQ. The V end was cut by 0 bases, the J end by 6 bases, with 5 bases between. CDR3: CASSLGGDTQYF. CDR3 DNA sequence: TGCGCCAGCAGCTTGGGGGGCGATACGCAGTATTTT.

The chain recombines TRBV15 with TRBJ2-3; a possible D gene is TRBD1 (6 bases). Germline V gene sequence: CDR1 LNHNV, CDR2 YYDKDF (reference sequence). CDR3 size: 15 residues. V lost 1 base and J 4 bases, leaving 12 bases between the germline ends. This CDR3 reads CATSRGQGWADTQYF. In DNA, the CDR3 is TGTGCCACCAGCAGAGGGCAGGGGTGGGCAGATACGCAGTATTTT.

The chain carries TRBV25-1 and TRBJ2-5, with TRBD2 as a possible D gene (6 bases). This CDR3 region has 12 residues. Germline values: CDR1 MGHDK, CDR2 SYGVNS. The ends were cut back, 5 bases at V and 5 bases at J, with 9 bases in the middle. CDR3 nucleotide sequence: TGTGCCAGCAGTCCCCGGGGGGAGACCCAGTACTTC. Its translation: CASSPRGETQYF. Looking up the rest from reference TRBV25-1 and TRBJ2-5 gives the full variable domain: EADIYQTPRYLVIGTGKKITLECSQTMGHDKMYWYQQDPGMELHLIHYSYGVNSTEKGDLSSESTVSRIRTEHFPLTLESARPSHTSQYLCASSPRGETQYFGPGTRLLVL.

The genes are TRBV4-1 and TRBJ2-3; TRBD1 agrees at 9 bases. Trimming removed 0 bases from V and 12 bases from J; junction bases left unmatched: 1. This CDR3 is 12 amino acids long. Germline CDR1 reads MGHRA; CDR2 reads YSYEKL. The CDR3 loop is CASSQDTGGQYF. CDR3 sequence (DNA): TGCGCCAGCAGCCAAGATACAGGGGGCCAGTATTTT.

V is TRBV7-8 and J is TRBJ2-3; 11 bases match TRBD2. Germline-derived CDR1 and CDR2 are SGHVS and FQNEAQ. Trimming at V came to 5 bases and at J to 0 bases, leaving 25 bases not matched to a gene. The CDR3 spans 23 residues. The DNA of the CDR3 is TGTGCCAGCAGCGGAGAAATCAACAGACTAGCGGGATCAAGACGGGCTAGCACAGATACGCAGTATTTT. It yields the protein CASSGEINRLAGSRRASTDTQYF.

The chain couples TRBV5-1 to TRBJ2-7; 7 nucleotides align to TRBD1. V shed 4 bases and J 3 bases; nucleotides not matched to a gene: 10. Germline V gene sequence: CDR1 SGHRS, CDR2 YFSETQ. The CDR3 loop spans 15 amino acids. CDR3 in DNA: TGCGCCAGCAGCACCAGCCCGGGACAGAACTACGAGCAGTACTTC. Protein: CASSTSPGQNYEQYF.

The chain has TRBV7-9 and TRBJ2-3; D is possibly TRBD1 (6 bases). V lost 6 bases, J lost 3 bases, and 16 bases lay in between. The CDR3 is made up of 15 amino acids. Per the germline V gene, CDR1 is SEHNR and CDR2 is FQNEAQ (reference sequence). Here the CDR3 DNA reads TGTGCCAGCAGACCCACATACGACAGGACAGATACGCAGTATTTT. This sequence encodes CASRPTYDRTDTQYF.

The chain combines TRBV6-5 with TRBJ2-5; 7 positions agree with TRBD2. The CDR3 has 15 amino acids. Germline CDR1 reads MNHEY; CDR2 reads SVGAGI. V was clipped by 11 bases and J by 0 bases; unmatched bases: 12. The CDR3 DNA reads as TGTGCCGCCCAAAGGGGTAGCGGGTACCAAGAGACCCAGTACTTC. Residues: CAAQRGSGYQETQYF.

This sequence joins TRBV10-2 and TRBJ2-1; 13 nucleotides align to TRBD2. CDR1 is WSHSY, CDR2 SAAADI, per germline. This CDR3 comprises 15 residues. With 3 bases clipped from V and 6 bases from J, the junction kept 2 bases outside the gene matches. DNA for the CDR3: TGCGCCAGCAGTGAAACTAGCGGGAGGGTCAATGAGCAGTTCTTC. Translating it yields CASSETSGRVNEQFF.

The chain carries TRBV29-1 and TRBJ2-3; possibly TRBD1 for D (5 bases). Germline CDR1 and CDR2: SQVTM and ANQGSEA. The CDR3 is 14 residues long. Trimming shortened V by 1 base and J by 4 bases, and 12 bases separated the two germline ends. CDR3 bases: TGCAGCGTTGAAGGTGGCAGGGCCGCAGATACGCAGTATTTT. Its protein product is CSVEGGRAADTQYF.

The chain links TRBV7-9 to TRBJ2-5; D possibly corresponds to TRBD1 (6 bases). CDR3 length: 13 residues. Germline lookup yields CDR1 SEHNR and CDR2 FQNEAQ (reference sequence). The V end lost 6 bases, the J end lost 5 bases, and 13 bases lay between the germline ends. CDR3 sequence (DNA): TGTGCCAGCAGTACAGGGTACCGGGAGACCCAGTACTTC. This sequence encodes CASSTGYRETQYF.